The 5 T cell receptor beta chains presented below share a single source sample, sequenced in a study of blood T cell repertoires in COVID-19. The method was immunoSEQ multiplex PCR; TCRdb's version includes in-frame clones alone and lacks a portion of them. Of approximately 92,000 clones in the sample, about two thirds were seen once. Sequenced sample: peripheral blood. These receptors were obtained from a woman aged 60 to 75 in a cohort sampled during active or convalescent COVID-19.

The chain is built from TRBV4-1 and TRBJ2-7; 10 bases agree with TRBD1. V was clipped by 0 bases and J by 6 bases; unmatched bases: 2. The CDR3 has 14 amino acids. The germline V gene has CDR1 MGHRA and CDR2 YSYEKL. CDR3 region: CASSQDGQGGEQYF. For the CDR3, the DNA is TGCGCCAGCAGCCAAGATGGACAGGGGGGCGAGCAGTACTTC.

This clone has just a few counts. The V and J genes are TRBV5-1 and TRBJ2-2; unclear D gene. The CDR3 runs to 12 residues. Germline V gives CDR1 SGHRS, CDR2 YFSETQ. Trimming removed 4 bases at V and 7 bases at J, with 8 bases between. The CDR3 coding sequence is TGCGCCAGCAGCGAGGTTGGCGGGGAGCTGTTTTTT. Amino acids: CASSEVGGELFF.

This clone was recorded a few times. Other DNA sequences within the sample encode an identical CDR3. The chain is built from TRBV5-1 and TRBJ2-5, with 9 bases aligning to TRBD1. The CDR3 has 14 amino acids. Germline-derived CDR1 and CDR2 are SGHRS and YFSETQ. The V gene end was trimmed by 4 bases and the J gene end by 4 bases; junction bases not matched to a gene: 5. CDR3 in DNA: TGCGCCAGCAGCCGGACAGGGGTAGGAGAGACCCAGTACTTC. It encodes CASSRTGVGETQYF.

This clone was picked up one time. V and J are TRBV19 and TRBJ1-4; a possible D gene is TRBD1 (6 bases). The CDR3 covers 15 residues. Trimming took off 6 bases at V and 5 bases at J, with 16 bases between the two ends. Germline V gene lookup returns CDR1 LNHDA and CDR2 SQIVND (reference sequence). CDR3 sequence: CASRQNRATNEKLFF. The CDR3, as DNA: TGTGCCAGTAGGCAAAACAGGGCCACGAATGAAAAACTGTTTTTT.

The V call is TRBV13, the J call TRBJ2-3, with D perhaps matching TRBD2 (6 bases). CDR1 and CDR2 (germline): PRHDT, FYEKMQ (reference sequence). This CDR3 comprises 16 residues. V was cut by 2 bases and J by 0 bases, with 12 bases left in between. The DNA for the CDR3 is TGTGCCAGCAGCTTATTTTTTCGGGGGAGCACAGATACGCAGTATTTT. It codes for CASSLFFRGSTDTQYF.